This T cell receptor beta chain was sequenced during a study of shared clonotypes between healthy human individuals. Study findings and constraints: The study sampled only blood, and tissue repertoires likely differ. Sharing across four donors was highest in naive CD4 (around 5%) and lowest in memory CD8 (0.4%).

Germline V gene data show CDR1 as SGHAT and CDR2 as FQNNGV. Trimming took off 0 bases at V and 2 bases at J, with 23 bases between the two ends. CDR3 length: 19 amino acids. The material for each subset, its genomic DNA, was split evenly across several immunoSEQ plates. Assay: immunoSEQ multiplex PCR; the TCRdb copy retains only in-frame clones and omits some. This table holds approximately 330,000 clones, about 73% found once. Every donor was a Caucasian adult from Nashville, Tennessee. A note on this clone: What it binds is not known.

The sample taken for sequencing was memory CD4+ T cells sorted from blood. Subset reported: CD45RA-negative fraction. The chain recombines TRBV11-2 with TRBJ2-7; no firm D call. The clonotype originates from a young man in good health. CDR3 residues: CASSLDRRSVGSQTYEQYF. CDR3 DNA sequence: TGTGCCAGCAGCTTAGATCGTCGTTCGGTGGGCAGCCAGACCTACGAGCAGTACTTC.